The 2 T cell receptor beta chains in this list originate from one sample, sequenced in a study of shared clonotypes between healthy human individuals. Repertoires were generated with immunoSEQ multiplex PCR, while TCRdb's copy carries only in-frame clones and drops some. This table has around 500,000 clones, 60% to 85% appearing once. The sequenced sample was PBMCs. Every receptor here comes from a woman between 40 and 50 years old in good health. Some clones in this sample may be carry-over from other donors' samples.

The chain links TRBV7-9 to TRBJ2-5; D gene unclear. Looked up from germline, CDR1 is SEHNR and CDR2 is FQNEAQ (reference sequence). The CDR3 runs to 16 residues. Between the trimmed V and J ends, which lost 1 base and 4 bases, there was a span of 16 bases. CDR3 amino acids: CASSLGRQVHSETQYF. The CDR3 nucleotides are TGTGCCAGCAGCTTAGGCAGGCAGGTTCACTCAGAGACCCAGTACTTC.

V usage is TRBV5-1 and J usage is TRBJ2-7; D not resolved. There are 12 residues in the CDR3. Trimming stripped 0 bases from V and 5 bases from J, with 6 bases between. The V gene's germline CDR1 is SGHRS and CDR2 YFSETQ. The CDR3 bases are TGCGCCAGCAGCTTGGGGGAACACGAGCAGTACTTC. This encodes CASSLGEHEQYF.